These T cell receptor beta chains were read from a single sample in a study of T cell changes during pregnancy in multiple sclerosis. Assay used: immunoSEQ multiplex PCR; TCRdb lists only in-frame clones, some missing. The data hold over 85,000 clones, with around nine tenths observed a single time. Sequenced here: peripheral blood, sampled in the second trimester of pregnancy. All receptors come from a female donor in good health, enrolled as a control in a pregnancy study. Both conserved end residues are part of each CDR3. D genes are given only for firm matches. The size entry is marked missing in some rows and otherwise reads once, few, many or a size class.

v_call	j_call	d_call	clone_size	cdr3_nt	cdr3_aa
TRBV9	TRBJ2-1	TRBD1	-	TGTGCCAGCAGCTGGGGACAGCAGAATGAGCAGTTCTTC	CASSWGQQNEQFF
TRBV14	TRBJ1-5	-	-	TGTGCCAGCAGCCATCCATCCCAGCATTTT	CASSHPSQHF
TRBV5-4	TRBJ2-5	TRBD1	-	TGTGCCAGCAGCTCCCAGACAGGGCCTCGGGCCCAGTACTTC	CASSSQTGPRAQYF
TRBV6-6	TRBJ2-5	-	once	TGTGCCAGCAGTCGACAGTACCAAGAGACCCAGTACTTC	CASSRQYQETQYF
TRBV28	TRBJ1-3	-	-	TGTGCCAGCAGTCGCGTTTCTAGGACCATATATTTT	CASSRVSRTIYF
TRBV27	TRBJ1-2	-	-	TGTGCCAGCAGCCCAGGGTGGGCCTATGGCTACACCTTC	CASSPGWAYGYTF
TRBV10-2	TRBJ1-1	-	-	TGCGCCACCAGGGGCCCTGAAGCTTTCTTT	CATRGPEAFF
TRBV5-1	TRBJ1-2	-	-	TGCGCCAGCAGACCCGGGACATTAGCTAACTATGGCTACACCTTC	CASRPGTLANYGYTF
TRBV19	TRBJ1-1	-	once	TGTGCCAGTAGACGGGACACTGAAGCTTTCTTT	CASRRDTEAFF
TRBV10-1	TRBJ2-2	TRBD2	-	TGCGCCAGCAGTGATCTACTAGCGGGAGACACCGGGGAGCTGTTTTTT	CASSDLLAGDTGELFF
TRBV7-6	TRBJ1-4	TRBD1	-	TGTGCCAGCAGAGGGGGCCCTAATGAAAAACTGTTTTTT	CASRGGPNEKLFF
TRBV4-1	TRBJ2-7	-	-	TGCGCCAGCAGCCAGGCACGCGGAGGGGACTCCGGGAACGAGCAGTACTTC	CASSQARGGDSGNEQYF
TRBV2	TRBJ2-6	-	-	TGTGCCAGCAGTGAAGGTGCGTCTGGGGCCAACGTCCTGACTTTC	CASSEGASGANVLTF
TRBV7-9	TRBJ1-3	-	-	TGTGCCAGCAGCTTACCAGGGGCTGGAAACACCATATATTTT	CASSLPGAGNTIYF
TRBV4-3	TRBJ1-2	TRBD1	-	TGCGCCAGCAGCCAAGGACAGGGCTTGCGGACCTTC	CASSQGQGLRTF
TRBV4-3	TRBJ2-7	-	-	TGCGCCAGCAGCCAAGGGCTCCGGGAGAGGTCGGGGGAGCAGTACTTC	CASSQGLRERSGEQYF
TRBV27	TRBJ1-6	-	-	TGTGCCAGCAGTTTATACGGGGATGGGAGAAGCTCCTATAATTCACCCCTCCACTTT	CASSLYGDGRSSYNSPLHF
TRBV7-2	TRBJ1-6	TRBD1	once	TGTGCCAGCAGCGCCAGGACAGGGGCTGAGGGTTCACCCCTCCACTTT	CASSARTGAEGSPLHF
TRBV5-1	TRBJ2-7	-	-	TGCGCCAGCAGGTGGTCCGATACAACCTCCTACGAGCAGTACTTC	CASRWSDTTSYEQYF
TRBV29-1	TRBJ1-2	-	-	TGCAGCGTGACCGGGGTTTTAAAAGGCTACACCTTC	CSVTGVLKGYTF
TRBV16	TRBJ2-7	-	few	TGTGCCAGCAGCCAGAGAGCCAGGGTAAGCTACGAGCAGTACTTC	CASSQRARVSYEQYF
TRBV10-3	TRBJ1-2	TRBD1	once	TGTGCCATCAGTGGGGACAGGTGGGGCTACACCTTC	CAISGDRWGYTF
TRBV7-9	TRBJ1-2	TRBD1	few	TGTGCCAGCAGCTTAGGAGGGACAGGAGTTACCGGCTACACCTTC	CASSLGGTGVTGYTF
TRBV15	TRBJ2-3	-	few	TGTGCCACCAGCAGAGGCCACAGGTTAAGAGAGGCCACAGATACGCAGTATTTT	CATSRGHRLREATDTQYF
TRBV6-5	TRBJ2-5	-	-	TGTGCCAGCAGTTACGCATGGGGGCTAGAGACCCAGTACTTC	CASSYAWGLETQYF
TRBV4-1	TRBJ2-2	-	-	TGCGCCAGCAGCCAGGGGCGGACCGGGGAGCTGTTTTTT	CASSQGRTGELFF
TRBV18	TRBJ1-2	TRBD1	-	TGTGCCAGCTCCCGGGACAGCTATGGCTACACCTTC	CASSRDSYGYTF
TRBV10-1	TRBJ2-7	TRBD2	-	TGCGCCAGCTCCCCCGGACTAGCGGGAGGCAGGGACGAGCAGTACTTC	CASSPGLAGGRDEQYF
TRBV27	TRBJ1-2	-	-	TGTGCCAGCAGCCCGACCGGGGTATATGGCTACACCTTC	CASSPTGVYGYTF
TRBV19	TRBJ1-2	TRBD1	few	TGTGCCAGTAGGGACAGGGCGGACTATGGCTACACCTTC	CASRDRADYGYTF
TRBV9	TRBJ2-1	TRBD2	-	TGTGCCAGCAGCGCTGTGATAGCGGGGTTGGGTGAGCAGTTCTTC	CASSAVIAGLGEQFF
TRBV7-6	TRBJ1-1	-	-	TGTGCCAGCAGCGAAGGACAGCGTTTCACTGAAGCTTTCTTT	CASSEGQRFTEAFF
TRBV2	TRBJ2-3	-	-	TGTGCCAGCAGTGAAATGGCCACAGATACGCAGTATTTT	CASSEMATDTQYF
TRBV10-1	TRBJ1-1	-	-	TGCGCCAGCAGTGAGTCTTTCGGGGTGGACACTGAAGCTTTCTTT	CASSESFGVDTEAFF
TRBV5-8	TRBJ2-7	TRBD2	-	TGTGCCAGCAGCCCAGGGACTAGCGGGAGGGCCTACGAGCAGTACTTC	CASSPGTSGRAYEQYF
TRBV11-3	TRBJ1-1	TRBD1	-	TGTGCCAGCAGCTTAGACGGGCAGGGGGCTGAAGCTTTCTTT	CASSLDGQGAEAFF
TRBV19	TRBJ2-6	-	-	TGTGCCAGTAGTATTGGGGGAACAGGGCCCGGGGCCAACGTCCTGACTTTC	CASSIGGTGPGANVLTF
TRBV28	TRBJ1-2	TRBD1	-	TGTGCCAGCAGTTTATTTGAGGGGGCGCAGGGCTACACCTTC	CASSLFEGAQGYTF
TRBV11-3	TRBJ2-3	TRBD1	-	TGTGCCAGCAGCTTAGGCAGGGGGCTTGCAGATACGCAGTATTTT	CASSLGRGLADTQYF
TRBV2	TRBJ1-5	TRBD1	-	TGTGCCAGCAGCACCGGGACAGTATACCAGCCCCAGCATTTT	CASSTGTVYQPQHF
TRBV6-5	TRBJ2-4	-	-	TGTGCCAGCAGTTTGCGGTCAGGGGTGGCCAAAAACATTCAGTACTTC	CASSLRSGVAKNIQYF
TRBV28	TRBJ1-2	TRBD1	once	TGTGCCAGCTTCCAGGGGGGTAACTATGGCTACACCTTC	CASFQGGNYGYTF
TRBV2	TRBJ1-2	TRBD1	-	TGTGCCACCCGGAGGAGGGGGCAGGTTGGTGGCTACACCTTC	CATRRRGQVGGYTF
TRBV28	TRBJ2-1	TRBD1	-	TGTGCCAGCAGTCTGTCGGGGACAGGGTTTAGTGAGCAGTTCTTC	CASSLSGTGFSEQFF
TRBV7-2	TRBJ2-2	TRBD2	-	TGTGCCAGCAGCGCCTGGAGCGGGGGGGGGACCGGGGAGCTGTTTTTT	CASSAWSGGGTGELFF
TRBV7-9	TRBJ1-5	TRBD1	once	TGTGCCAGCAGCGAGGACAGGGTCTATCAGCCCCAGCATTTT	CASSEDRVYQPQHF
TRBV11-1	TRBJ1-2	TRBD1	-	TGTGCCAGCAGCTCTCCGACAGGGATTAATGGCTACACCTTC	CASSSPTGINGYTF
TRBV25-1	TRBJ2-4	-	-	TGTGCCAGCAGTTCAGGCAGGGCGGACATTCAGTACTTC	CASSSGRADIQYF
TRBV5-1	TRBJ1-5	TRBD1	-	TGCGCCAGCAGTCGCGGACAGGATATTCAGGAGCCCCAGCATTTT	CASSRGQDIQEPQHF
TRBV2	TRBJ2-2	-	-	TGTGCCAGCAGAATACAGGGTTACACCGGGGAGCTGTTTTTT	CASRIQGYTGELFF
TRBV9	TRBJ2-2	-	-	TGTGCCAGCAGCGTAGCTACAGGGATGAACACCGGGGAGCTGTTTTTT	CASSVATGMNTGELFF
TRBV7-2	TRBJ1-1	-	-	TGTGCCAGCAGCTCATGGGGCTCTACGAACACTGAAGCTTTCTTT	CASSSWGSTNTEAFF
TRBV2	TRBJ1-5	-	once	TGTGCCAGCAGTGGGGCCTTGCGTGGGAATCAGCCCCAGCATTTT	CASSGALRGNQPQHF
TRBV5-1	TRBJ2-3	-	-	TGCGCCAGCAGCTTGGAGGCGACTAGCACAGATACGCAGTATTTT	CASSLEATSTDTQYF
TRBV10-1	TRBJ1-1	TRBD1	-	TGCGCCAGCAGCAGGACAGGGGGCACTGAAGCTTTCTTT	CASSRTGGTEAFF
TRBV18	TRBJ1-3	-	-	TGTGCCAGCTCACCTGGATCAGGGGCGTCAGGAAACACCATATATTTT	CASSPGSGASGNTIYF
TRBV28	TRBJ2-5	-	-	TGTGCCAGCAGTTTATTCGGGGAAGAGACCCAGTACTTC	CASSLFGEETQYF